This TCR beta chain was observed in a study of cytotoxic CD8 clonotypes in ibrutinib-treated CLL (dated by TCRdb to about 2021). Looking at the study overall: The cohort was composed of around twelve relapsed/refractory and approximately 16 treatment-naive patients; IGHV unmutated status was identified in 17 patients. Responses were partial in some 24 patients and complete in 2; after median about 63 months follow-up, about 14 stayed in remission and roughly twelve progressed. Samples averaged approximately 250,000 productive templates and approximately 100,000 productive rearrangements. Patients were still on ibrutinib when every remission and progressive disease sample was collected. Longitudinal samples were available for about 30% of the 86 trial participants. Response samples were taken after a median of roughly eleven months on treatment, ranging from roughly 6 to 36 months. Cryopreserved peripheral blood mononuclear cells were obtained prior to treatment, at the time of response, and at either disease progression or sustained remission. Study-wide conclusions, independent of this receptor: Clonality rose at ibrutinib response, remained stable during sustained remission, and dropped back toward baseline at progression. Lymph node repertoires were not examined, and the timing of sampling was not matched between patients in sustained remission and those whose disease progressed. Baseline clonality was found to be higher than that of age-matched healthy donors and was strongly correlated with circulating CD8+ T-cell counts. Public clonotypes were rare and either shrank or stayed stable during treatment, and the rise in clonality at ibrutinib response reflected expansion of private clonotypes.

For CDR1 and CDR2, the germline V gene lists MNHEY and SVGAGI. Measured from the cysteine to the phenylalanine, the CDR3 is 14 residues long. Of the read, only the CDR3 DNA is kept; its 42 bases are in frame from base 1. Trimming accounts for 4 bases at V and 8 bases at J, while the number of junction bases matched to no gene is 8. The table lists this clone with a few counts. Its antigen is not yet known. No quality values exist for individual bases; no much larger clone is one base distant. On a MiSeq, deep resolution sequencing aimed for a depth between 1 in 1 million and 1 in 200,000 T cells, with each clonotype covered approximately 9.2x on average. TCR beta libraries were generated with the immunoSEQ hsTCRB Kit. As for the original processing: Data were analyzed with ImmunoSEQ Data Assistant and ImmunoSEQ Analyzer, with V, D and J genes assigned per IMGT definitions. Clonality was computed as one minus normalized Shannon entropy of productive rearrangement frequencies, ranging from 0 to 1. Only overrepresented clonotypes making up at least 0.05% of each patient's repertoire were included in the public clonotype analysis. Around 12 age-matched healthy donor repertoires from immuneACCESS were used as controls for clonality. TCRdb obtained this table from immuneACCESS and retained in-frame rearrangements with V and J assigned. These tables miss some clones; where compared with another copy, unresolved V genes account for less than half of the shortfall, and the remainder is unexplained. The DNA was the basis for D and trimming; V, J and clone size are from that table. For this sample the table gives about 29,000 clones, of which 65% to 90% were detected only once. Of the sample, over 6.5% is held by the ten largest clones.

The label giving this sample's time point can be read as: 20 to 25 months on ibrutinib. Approximately 2 micrograms of genomic DNA were extracted from cryopreserved PBMCs for TCR beta library preparation. Longitudinal blood samples from CLL patients on ibrutinib monotherapy were analyzed using high-throughput TCR beta sequencing. Patients were enrolled in a phase 2 open-label single-center ibrutinib monotherapy trial. This TCR was sampled from a human donor with chronic lymphocytic leukemia. The sequencing here drew on PBMCs, taken after 24 months of ibrutinib treatment. Recombination linked TRBV6-5 to TRBJ2-1; 7 junctional bases match TRBD1. The CDR3 reads as follows: CASSFTGDRDEQFF. The DNA sequence is given as TGTGCCAGCAGTTTCACAGGGGATAGGGATGAGCAGTTCTTC.